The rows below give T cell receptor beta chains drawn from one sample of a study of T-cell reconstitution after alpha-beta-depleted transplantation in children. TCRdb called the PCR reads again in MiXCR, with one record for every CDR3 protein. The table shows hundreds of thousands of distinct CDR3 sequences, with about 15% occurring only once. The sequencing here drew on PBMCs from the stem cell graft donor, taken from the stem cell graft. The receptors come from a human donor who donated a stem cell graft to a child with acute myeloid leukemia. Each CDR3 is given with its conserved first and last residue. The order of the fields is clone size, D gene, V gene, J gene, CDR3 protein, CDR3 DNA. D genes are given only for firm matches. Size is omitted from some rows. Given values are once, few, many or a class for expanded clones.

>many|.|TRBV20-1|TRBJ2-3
CSATAGTDTQYF
TGCAGTGCTACCGCGGGGACAGATACGCAGTATTTT
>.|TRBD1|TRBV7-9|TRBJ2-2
CAIPRQGANTGELFF
TGTGCCATCCCCAGACAGGGAGCGAACACCGGGGAGCTGTTTTTT
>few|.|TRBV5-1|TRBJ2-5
CASSLGDSSRRGETQYF
TGCGCCAGCAGCTTGGGGGACAGCTCACGACGGGGGGAGACCCAGTACTTC
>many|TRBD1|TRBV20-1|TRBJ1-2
CSASPGQGTYGYTF
TGCAGTGCTAGTCCTGGACAGGGCACCTATGGCTACACCTTC
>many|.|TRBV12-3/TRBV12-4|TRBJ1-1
CASSFSRPYTEAFF
TGTGCCAGCAGTTTCTCCCGGCCTTACACTGAAGCTTTCTTT
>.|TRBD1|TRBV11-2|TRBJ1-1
CASSLGHRGAPGNTEAFF
TGTGCCAGCAGCTTAGGACACAGGGGCGCTCCGGGGAACACTGAAGCTTTCTTT
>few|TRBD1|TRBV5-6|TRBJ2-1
CASSLAPGQGFNEQFF
TGTGCCAGCAGTCTAGCACCGGGACAGGGGTTCAATGAGCAGTTCTTC
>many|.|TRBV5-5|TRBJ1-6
CASSFGGVGNSPLHF
TGTGCCAGCAGCTTCGGGGGCGTGGGTAATTCACCCCTCCACTTT
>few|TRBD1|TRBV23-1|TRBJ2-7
CASSQRGHTYEQYF
TGCGCCAGCAGTCAAAGGGGGCACACCTACGAGCAGTACTTC
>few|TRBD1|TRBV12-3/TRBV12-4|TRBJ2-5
CASTTTRDRAQETQYF
TGTGCCAGCACCACCACCCGGGACAGGGCCCAAGAGACCCAGTACTTC
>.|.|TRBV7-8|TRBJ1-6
CASSLRGYPSNSPLHF
TGTGCCAGCAGCCTCCGGGGCTACCCGAGTAATTCACCCCTCCACTTT
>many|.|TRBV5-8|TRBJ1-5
CASSLEGLGQPQHF
TGTGCCAGCAGCTTGGAGGGATTAGGGCAGCCCCAGCATTTT
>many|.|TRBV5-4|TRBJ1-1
CASSLAMARAEAFF
TGTGCCAGCAGCTTGGCTATGGCGAGGGCTGAAGCTTTCTTT
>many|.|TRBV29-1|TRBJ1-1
CSVEVQPGTEAFF
TGCAGCGTTGAAGTTCAACCGGGCACTGAAGCTTTCTTT
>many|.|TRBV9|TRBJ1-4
CASSAPGANEKLFF
TGTGCCAGCAGCGCCCCGGGAGCTAATGAAAAACTGTTTTTT
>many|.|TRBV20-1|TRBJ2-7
CSAQMGSYEQYF
TGCAGTGCCCAAATGGGTTCCTACGAGCAGTACTTC
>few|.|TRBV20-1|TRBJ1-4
CSARERGWREKLFF
TGCAGTGCTAGAGAACGGGGTTGGCGGGAAAAACTGTTTTTT
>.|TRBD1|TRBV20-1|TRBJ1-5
CSAIRTGRNNQPQHF
TGCAGTGCTATCCGGACAGGGAGAAACAATCAGCCCCAGCATTTT
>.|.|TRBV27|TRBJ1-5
CASSSRTDGPSQPQHF
TGTGCCAGCAGTTCCCGAACGGACGGCCCCAGTCAGCCCCAGCATTTT
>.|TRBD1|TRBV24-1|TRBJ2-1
CATSDPGQGPFNEQFF
TGTGCCACCAGTGATCCGGGACAGGGTCCATTCAATGAGCAGTTCTTC
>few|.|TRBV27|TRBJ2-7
CASSLRSLYEQYF
TGTGCCAGCAGTTTAAGGAGCCTCTACGAGCAGTACTTC
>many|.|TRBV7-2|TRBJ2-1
CASSLNGAGLGNEQFF
TGTGCCAGCAGCTTAAACGGGGCAGGGTTGGGAAATGAGCAGTTCTTC
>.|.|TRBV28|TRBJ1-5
CATGQGLHSNQPQHF
TGTGCCACTGGCCAGGGGCTCCATAGCAATCAGCCCCAGCATTTT
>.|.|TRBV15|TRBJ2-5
CATSRGDGGGYWETQYF
TGTGCCACCAGCAGAGGTGATGGCGGGGGCTACTGGGAGACCCAGTACTTC
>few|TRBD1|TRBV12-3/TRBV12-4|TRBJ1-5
CASSRLGQNSNQPQHF
TGTGCCAGCAGCCGTCTGGGACAGAATAGCAATCAGCCCCAGCATTTT
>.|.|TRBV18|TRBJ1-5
CASSWGVSGQPQHF
TGTGCCAGCTCATGGGGAGTGAGTGGGCAGCCCCAGCATTTT
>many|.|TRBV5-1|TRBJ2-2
CASSQGVNTGELFF
TGCGCCAGCAGCCAGGGCGTGAACACCGGGGAGCTGTTTTTT
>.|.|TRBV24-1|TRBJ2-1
CATSDLKDPVLGEQFF
TGTGCCACCAGTGATTTAAAGGATCCGGTTCTAGGTGAGCAGTTCTTC
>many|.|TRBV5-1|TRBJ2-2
CASRNGGEGELFF
TGCGCCAGCCGTAACGGCGGAGAAGGGGAGCTGTTTTTT
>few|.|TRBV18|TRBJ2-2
CASSPVQTNTGELFF
TGTGCCAGCTCACCAGTTCAGACGAACACCGGGGAGCTGTTTTTT
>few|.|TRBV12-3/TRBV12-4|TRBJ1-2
CASSLGLVEGYTF
TGTGCCAGCAGTTTGGGACTGGTGGAGGGCTACACCTTC
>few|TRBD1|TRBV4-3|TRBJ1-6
CASSQGDRESPLHF
TGCGCCAGCAGCCAAGGGGACAGGGAGTCACCCCTCCACTTT
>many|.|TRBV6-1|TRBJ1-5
CASRRGFNQPQHF
TGTGCCAGCCGCCGCGGTTTCAATCAGCCCCAGCATTTT
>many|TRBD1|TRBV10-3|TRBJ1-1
CAISDAGTGKAEAFF
TGTGCCATCAGCGATGCCGGGACAGGGAAGGCTGAAGCTTTCTTT
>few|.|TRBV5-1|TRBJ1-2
CATRDTDGYTF
TGCGCCACCCGGGACACAGATGGCTACACCTTC
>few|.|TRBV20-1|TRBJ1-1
CSAGGPGRVEAFF
TGCAGTGCCGGGGGTCCCGGGAGGGTTGAAGCTTTCTTT
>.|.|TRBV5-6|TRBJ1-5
CASSSGGDWQPHHF
TGTGCCAGCAGCTCGGGGGGGGACTGGCAGCCCCACCATTTT
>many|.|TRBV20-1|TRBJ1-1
CSAPRGGPNTEAFF
TGCAGTGCTCCTCGGGGGGGACCGAACACTGAAGCTTTCTTT
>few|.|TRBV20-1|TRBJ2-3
CSASRVTGTYTQYF
TGCAGTGCCAGTAGGGTTACGGGGACCTATACGCAGTATTTT
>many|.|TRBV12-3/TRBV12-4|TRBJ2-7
CASSYYDGSSYEQYF
TGTGCCAGCAGTTACTACGACGGTTCCTCCTACGAGCAGTACTTC
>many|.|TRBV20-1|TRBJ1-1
CSARVRGDSDTEAFF
TGCAGTGCTAGAGTACGCGGGGACTCGGACACTGAAGCTTTCTTT
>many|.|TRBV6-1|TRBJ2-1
CASRIADLSIYEQFF
TGTGCCAGCAGGATAGCGGACCTCTCAATCTATGAGCAGTTCTTC